The 18 T cell receptor beta chains in this list originate from one sample, sequenced in a study of blood T cell repertoires in COVID-19. The protocol was immunoSEQ multiplex PCR, while the TCRdb copy is restricted to in-frame clones and leaves out a portion. The sample contains around 250,000 clones, around 86% of which appear only once. Sequencing was carried out using PBMCs or T cells enriched from blood (not recorded which). These receptors all stem from a man between 18 and 29 years old who had recovered from COVID-19.

The chain employs TRBV5-4 and TRBJ2-7; 9 bases are shared with TRBD1. This CDR3 region has 14 residues. After removal of 6 bases from V and 3 bases from J, the junction contained 7 bases not matched to a gene. Germline lookup yields CDR1 SGHNT and CDR2 YYREEE (reference sequence). CDR3 sequence reads: CASTADRGIYEQYF. Here the CDR3 DNA reads TGTGCCAGCACCGCGGACAGGGGCATCTACGAGCAGTACTTC.

The chain is built from TRBV19 and TRBJ1-5; 7 bases align to TRBD1. The CDR3 runs to 15 residues. V dropped 7 bases and J dropped 7; count of bases not matched to a gene: 13. Looked up from germline, CDR1 is LNHDA and CDR2 is SQIVND (reference sequence). The chain's CDR3 is CASIDSAGGTQPQHF. DNA for the CDR3: TGTGCCAGTATCGACAGTGCAGGGGGGACGCAGCCCCAGCATTTT.

The CDR3 spells CASALAASYNEQFF. As DNA, the CDR3 is TGTGCCAGCGCTCTAGCGGCCTCCTACAATGAGCAGTTCTTC. The rearrangement links TRBV28 to TRBJ2-1; 7 bases agree with TRBD2. The CDR3 spans 14 residues. V shed 8 bases, J shed 0 bases, and the junction held 4 bases outside the gene matches. Germline V lookup: CDR1 MDHEN, CDR2 SYDVKM.

The V call is TRBV3-1 (or the pseudogene TRBV3-2), the J call TRBJ2-5; a weak D match, TRBD2 (7 bases). Trimming stripped 1 base from V and 9 bases from J, with 18 bases between. Germline CDR1 is LGHDT and CDR2 is YNNKEL (reference sequence). This CDR3 is built from 15 residues. The CDR3 reads CASSQVGGATMAQYF. The CDR3 region has the DNA TGTGCCAGCAGCCAAGTTGGGGGGGCGACGATGGCCCAGTACTTC.

The chain combines TRBV2 with TRBJ2-1; 7 bases line up with TRBD1. Germline loops: CDR1 SNHLY, CDR2 FYNNEI. Trimming cost V 4 bases and J 6 bases; bases outside gene matches: 3. The CDR3 covers 13 residues. The CDR3 is CASSVDRLNEQFF. In DNA form, the CDR3 reads TGTGCCAGCAGTGTGGACAGGCTCAATGAGCAGTTCTTC.

The chain combines TRBV6-5 with TRBJ2-7, with D perhaps TRBD1 (6 bases). V lost 4 bases to trimming and J lost 1 base, with 14 bases between them. Germline V CDR1 and CDR2: MNHEY, SVGAGI. This CDR3 comprises 15 residues. The DNA of the CDR3 is TGTGCCAGCAGTTCAGGGGCGCTTAATTCCTACGAGCAGTACTTC. This encodes CASSSGALNSYEQYF.

This chain links TRBV6-5 with TRBJ1-6; D perhaps matches TRBD1 (5 bases). This CDR3 region has 13 residues. The germline V gene encodes CDR1 MNHEY and CDR2 SVGAGI. V lost 5 bases to trimming and J lost 10 bases, with 12 bases between them. DNA for the CDR3: TGTGCCAGCAGTATTCTCAGGGAATCACCCCTCCACTTT. This codes for CASSILRESPLHF.

With respect to this clone: The same CDR3 also results from other DNA sequences found in this sample. The genes are TRBV12-3 or TRBV12-4 and TRBJ2-7, with 10 bases that match TRBD1. Trimming at V came to 4 bases and at J to 4 bases, leaving 1 base not matched to a gene. This CDR3 region has 13 residues. CDR3: CASSSGQGYEQYF. DNA for the CDR3: TGTGCCAGCAGTTCGGGACAGGGGTACGAGCAGTACTTC.

V is TRBV6-5 and J is TRBJ1-1; D is unclear. The V gene's germline CDR1 is MNHEY and CDR2 SVGAGI. The germline V and J ends were trimmed by 7 bases and 5 bases, with 11 bases remaining between them. The CDR3 is made up of 12 amino acids. CDR3 bases: TGTGCCAGCACTAATTTCGGGACTGAAGCTTTCTTT. Translated: CASTNFGTEAFF.

The chain has TRBV5-4 and TRBJ2-4, with D possibly being TRBD2 (6 bases). The CDR3 is 15 amino acids. V gave up 0 bases and J gave up 1 base, with 8 bases separating them. The germline V gene encodes CDR1 SGHNT and CDR2 YYREEE (reference sequence). The CDR3, as DNA: TGTGCCAGCAGCTTGGAGGGGACTGCCAAAAACATTCAGTACTTC. Its translation: CASSLEGTAKNIQYF.

The chain couples TRBV11-2 to TRBJ1-2, with a weak D call TRBD1 (5 bases). Trimming removed 5 bases at V and 5 bases at J, with 9 bases between. The CDR3 covers 12 residues. Germline V CDR1 and CDR2: SGHAT, FQNNGV. CDR3 loop: CASSKTGYGYTF. CDR3 nucleotides: TGTGCCAGCAGCAAAACAGGATATGGCTACACCTTC.

The chain carries TRBV18 and TRBJ2-1; maybe TRBD1 (5 bases). Germline values: CDR1 KGHSH, CDR2 LQKENI. Trimming pared 3 bases from V and 6 bases from J, leaving 12 bases between. This CDR3 region has 14 residues. The CDR3 region has the DNA TGTGCCAGCTCACCCAGCCAGGGTTTCAATGAGCAGTTCTTC. It yields the protein CASSPSQGFNEQFF.

V is TRBV6-5 and J is TRBJ1-5; a weak D match, TRBD1 (6 bases). CDR1 MNHEY and CDR2 SVGAGI come from the germline V gene. This CDR3 is 15 amino acids long. V lost 0 bases and J 6 bases, leaving 12 bases between the germline ends. The CDR3 DNA reads TGTGCCAGCAGTTACTCAGGGACATGGCGTCAGCCCCAGCATTTT. Translating gives CASSYSGTWRQPQHF.

This chain joins TRBV3-1 (or the pseudogene TRBV3-2) and TRBJ2-1; 8 bases match TRBD2. This CDR3 spans 17 amino acids. V was pared by 0 bases and J by 4 bases, with 8 bases of the junction left unmatched. Germline V lookup: CDR1 LGHDT, CDR2 YNNKEL (reference sequence). The chain's CDR3 is CASSQDSQRGRYNEQFF. In DNA form, the CDR3 reads TGTGCCAGCAGCCAAGATTCCCAGCGGGGGCGATACAATGAGCAGTTCTTC.

V is TRBV4-1 and J is TRBJ2-1; perhaps TRBD2 as D (6 bases). Germline CDR1 is MGHRA and CDR2 is YSYEKL. Deletions cut 4 bases from V and 0 bases from J, with 13 bases between. The CDR3 runs 16 residues. The CDR3 here is CASSPGLSSSYNEQFF. CDR3 DNA sequence: TGCGCCAGCAGCCCCGGACTATCTAGCTCCTACAATGAGCAGTTCTTC.

The chain combines TRBV6-5 with TRBJ1-3, with D maybe TRBD1 (6 bases). This CDR3 region has 14 residues. Germline V lookup: CDR1 MNHEY, CDR2 SVGAGI. The germline V and J ends were trimmed by 7 bases and 4 bases, with 14 bases remaining between them. DNA for the CDR3: TGTGCCAGCAAGCCACAGGGATTAGGAAACACCATATATTTT. Protein sequence: CASKPQGLGNTIYF.

This rearrangement joins TRBV29-1 to TRBJ2-7; 10 bases fit TRBD1. This CDR3 spans 13 amino acids. CDR1 and CDR2 (germline): SQVTM, ANQGSEA. The trim removed 4 bases at V and 4 bases at J, leaving 4 bases unmatched. The CDR3 DNA reads TGCAGCGTTGCGGACAGGGGGACATACGAGCAGTACTTC. This sequence encodes CSVADRGTYEQYF.

The chain has TRBV7-3 and TRBJ1-1; perhaps TRBD1 as D (6 bases). V gave up 5 bases and J gave up 4 bases, with 14 bases separating them. This CDR3 has 14 residues. The germline V gene encodes CDR1 SGHTA and CDR2 FQGTGA. CDR3 region: CASSAQGRGTEAFF. DNA for the CDR3: TGTGCCAGCAGCGCACAGGGACGTGGCACTGAAGCTTTCTTT.